Sequencing of this T cell receptor beta chain was carried out in a study of metastatic and nonmetastatic thyroid tumors. This clone was picked up many times. This specimen includes other DNA sequences encoding the same CDR3. TCRdb re-called the PCR reads via MiXCR. The sample yields roughly 40,000 clones, less than 20% seen once. Germline V gene lookup returns CDR1 DFQATT and CDR2 SNEGSKA (reference sequence). The CDR3 runs to 16 residues. V was trimmed by 7 bases and J by 5 bases, leaving 24 bases between them. All patients reached thyroid surgery having received no treatment beforehand. The genes are TRBV20-1 and TRBJ2-1; possible D gene TRBD1, 7 bases. The source is a female donor with papillary thyroid cancer or a benign thyroid nodule (not recorded which). Some clones in this sample may be carry-over from other donors' samples. Source material: blood. DNA for the CDR3: TGCAGTGTCGCGGGACAGATCCGCCTAACCAACAATGAGCAGTTCTTC. Translated: CSVAGQIRLTNNEQFF.